One sample yielded the 17 T cell receptor beta chains listed below, sequenced in a study of OX40 agonist ivuxolimab in advanced cancers. Sequenced by immunoSEQ multiplex PCR; TCRdb stores in-frame clones only, minus some. The sample consists of tens of thousands of clones, around nine tenths of them appearing once. The input for sequencing was CD4+ or CD8+ T cells sorted from blood, taken in a trial of the OX40 agonist ivuxolimab. The receptors shown here come from an adult with an advanced solid tumor such as melanoma, head and neck, liver or kidney cancer.

The V call is TRBV27, the J call TRBJ2-5; D call uncertain. Germline-derived CDR1 and CDR2 are MNHEY and SMNVEV (reference sequence). V lost 2 bases to trimming and J lost 1 base, with 5 bases between them. This CDR3 comprises 13 residues. The chain's CDR3 is CASSLNGQETQYF. For the CDR3, the DNA is TGTGCCAGCAGTTTAAACGGCCAAGAGACCCAGTACTTC.

The rearrangement uses TRBV9 and TRBJ2-2; the D gene is possibly TRBD1 (6 bases). V was cut by 4 bases and J by 9 bases, with 22 bases left in between. This CDR3 has 16 residues. CDR1 is SGDLS and CDR2 is YYNGEE in the germline V gene. DNA of the CDR3: TGTGCCAGCAGCCCCGTGGGTGGGGGCTCGGGGAGGGAGCTGTTTTTT. Its translation is CASSPVGGGSGRELFF.

The J gene is TRBJ2-5, the V gene TRBV7-9; possible D gene TRBD2, 5 bases. With 3 bases removed from V and 3 bases from J, the gap between germline ends came to 11 bases. There are 14 residues in the CDR3. Germline-derived CDR1 and CDR2 are SEHNR and FQNEAQ (reference sequence). The CDR3 DNA is TGTGCCAGCAGCTTTACTTCCGGGGAAGAGACCCAGTACTTC. Residues: CASSFTSGEETQYF.

This sequence joins TRBV30 and TRBJ2-1; weak D call: TRBD2 (5 bases). The CDR3 extends over 11 amino acids. Germline V CDR1 and CDR2: GTSNPN, SVGIG (reference sequence). Deletions cut 2 bases from V and 7 bases from J, with 6 bases between. The CDR3 loop reads CAWSRGNEQFF. The CDR3 DNA sequence: TGTGCCTGGAGTAGAGGGAATGAGCAGTTCTTC.

The V and J genes are TRBV10-3 and TRBJ1-1; 9 positions match TRBD1. V shed 6 bases and J 4 bases; nucleotides not matched to a gene: 6. The CDR3 runs to 14 residues. The germline CDR1 and CDR2 sequences are ENHRY and SYGVKD. The CDR3 DNA reads TGTGCCATCAGAACAGGGGGCCAAGGCACTGAAGCTTTCTTT. Translation: CAIRTGGQGTEAFF.

V usage is TRBV4-3 and J usage is TRBJ2-7; TRBD2 matches at 7 bases. CDR1 is LGHNA and CDR2 is YSLEER in the germline V gene. V shed 0 bases and J 3 bases; nucleotides not matched to a gene: 8. The CDR3 has 16 amino acids. The CDR3 here is CASSQDRGTTYYEQYF. The CDR3 DNA follows: TGCGCCAGCAGCCAAGATCGGGGGACTACCTACTACGAGCAGTACTTC.

The J gene is TRBJ2-1, the V gene TRBV7-9, with 7 bases that match TRBD2. Germline assignment: CDR1 SEHNR and CDR2 FQNEAQ (reference sequence). The CDR3 spans 13 residues. V lost 4 bases to trimming and J lost 9 bases; unmatched junction nucleotides: 6. In nucleotides, the CDR3 is TGTGCCAGCAGCTGGACTAGTGTAGGTGAGCAGTTCTTC. Encoded protein: CASSWTSVGEQFF. The full variable domain, completed using reference TRBV7-9 and TRBJ2-1, is DTGVSQNPRHKITKRGQNVTFRCDPISEHNRLYWYRQTLGQGPEFLTYFQNEAQLEKSRLLSDRFSAERPKGSFSTLEIQRTEQGDSAMYLCASSWTSVGEQFFGPGTRLTVL.

This rearrangement joins TRBV7-2 to TRBJ2-1, with D maybe TRBD2 (5 bases). V gave up 0 bases and J gave up 0 bases, with 6 bases separating them. CDR1 and CDR2 from the germline V gene are SGHTA and FQGNSA. The CDR3 runs 15 residues. As DNA, the CDR3 is TGTGCCAGCAGCTTAGCGGGGAGCTCCTACAATGAGCAGTTCTTC. It yields the protein CASSLAGSSYNEQFF.

The chain recombines TRBV28 with TRBJ1-5; maybe TRBD1 (5 bases). The ends were cut back, 3 bases at V and 2 bases at J, with 14 bases in the middle. The CDR3 is 16 residues long. Germline-derived CDR1 and CDR2 are MDHEN and SYDVKM. CDR3 sequence reads: CASSFEGRVGNQPQHF. As DNA, the CDR3 is TGTGCCAGCAGTTTCGAGGGCAGGGTCGGCAATCAGCCCCAGCATTTT.

The J gene is TRBJ1-5, the V gene TRBV2; tentatively, D is TRBD1 (6 bases). The CDR3 length is 13 residues. Germline V lookup: CDR1 SNHLY, CDR2 FYNNEI. V dropped 8 bases and J dropped 1 base, with 9 bases sitting between them. The CDR3: CASRGQSNQPQHF. The CDR3 region has the DNA TGTGCCAGCCGCGGACAGAGCAATCAGCCCCAGCATTTT.

The V and J genes are TRBV25-1 and TRBJ1-1; tentatively, D is TRBD1 (5 bases). The CDR3 consists of 15 residues. Trimming left V 8 bases short and J 2 bases short, with 18 bases between. From germline, CDR1 is MGHDK and CDR2 SYGVNS. CDR3 DNA sequence: TGTGCCAGCTTAATGGGGGGGAGATCCAACACTGAAGCTTTCTTT. It specifies CASLMGGRSNTEAFF. Looking up the rest from reference TRBV25-1 and TRBJ1-1 gives the full variable domain: EADIYQTPRYLVIGTGKKITLECSQTMGHDKMYWYQQDPGMELHLIHYSYGVNSTEKGDLSSESTVSRIRTEHFPLTLESARPSHTSQYLCASLMGGRSNTEAFFGQGTRLTVV.

The chain combines TRBV5-4 with TRBJ2-3; 7 positions match TRBD1. With V trimmed by 0 bases and J by 4 bases, 2 bases remained unmatched. This CDR3 is built from 14 residues. Germline CDR1 reads SGHNT; CDR2 reads YYREEE (reference sequence). CDR3 in DNA: TGTGCCAGCAGCTTGGGACAGGGAGCAGATACGCAGTATTTT. Translation gives CASSLGQGADTQYF.

V is TRBV7-9 and J is TRBJ1-1; no clear D. V lost 3 bases to trimming and J lost 11 bases, with 19 bases between them. The CDR3 is 14 residues long. In germline, CDR1 is SEHNR, CDR2 FQNEAQ (reference sequence). CDR3: CASSFGVKGLEAFF. Here the CDR3 DNA reads TGTGCCAGCAGCTTTGGGGTTAAGGGTTTGGAGGCTTTCTTT.

The rearrangement links TRBV6-5 to TRBJ2-7; 7 bases fit TRBD1. The V and J ends lost 2 bases and 2 bases, in that order; junction bases with no gene match: 3. Germline lookup yields CDR1 MNHEY and CDR2 SVGAGI. CDR3 length: 14 amino acids. This CDR3 reads CASSYRTGAYEQYF. The CDR3 nucleotides are TGTGCCAGCAGTTACCGGACAGGCGCCTACGAGCAGTACTTC.

The chain recombines TRBV30 with TRBJ1-4; TRBD1 matches 10 bases. Per germline, CDR1 GTSNPN and CDR2 SVGIG (reference sequence). The CDR3 contains 13 residues. V dropped 4 bases and J dropped 10; count of bases not matched to a gene: 6. The CDR3 coding sequence is TGTGCCTGGACGGGACAGGGGTTCGGAAAACTGTTTTTT. It translates to CAWTGQGFGKLFF. Full variable domain (missing parts from reference TRBV30 and TRBJ1-4): SQTIHQWPATLVQPVGSPLSLECTVEGTSNPNLYWYRQAAGRGLQLLFYSVGIGQISSEVPQNLSASRPQDRQFILSSKKLLLSDSGFYLCAWTGQGFGKLFFGSGTQLSVL.

J is TRBJ1-3 and V is TRBV7-2, with D unclear. The length of the CDR3 is 14 residues. The germline V and J ends were trimmed by 1 base and 1 base, with 5 bases remaining between them. Germline CDR1 and CDR2: SGHTA and FQGNSA. This CDR3 reads CASSLVWSGNTIYF. Written as DNA, the CDR3 is TGTGCCAGCAGCTTAGTGTGGTCTGGAAACACCATATATTTT. Supplemented by reference TRBV7-2 and TRBJ1-3, the full variable domain reads GAGVSQSPSNKVTEKGKDVELRCDPISGHTALYWYRQSLGQGLEFLIYFQGNSAPDKSGLPSDRFSAERTGGSVSTLTIQRTQQEDSAVYLCASSLVWSGNTIYFGEGSWLTVV.

V usage is TRBV19 and J usage is TRBJ2-7, with D perhaps matching TRBD2 (6 bases). Germline CDR1 and CDR2: LNHDA and SQIVND (reference sequence). The CDR3 consists of 14 residues. Between the trimmed V and J ends, which lost 9 bases and 0 bases, there was a span of 15 bases. CDR3 in amino acids: CASSTGTASYEQYF. The CDR3 DNA follows: TGTGCCAGCTCGACCGGGACTGCCTCCTACGAGCAGTACTTC.